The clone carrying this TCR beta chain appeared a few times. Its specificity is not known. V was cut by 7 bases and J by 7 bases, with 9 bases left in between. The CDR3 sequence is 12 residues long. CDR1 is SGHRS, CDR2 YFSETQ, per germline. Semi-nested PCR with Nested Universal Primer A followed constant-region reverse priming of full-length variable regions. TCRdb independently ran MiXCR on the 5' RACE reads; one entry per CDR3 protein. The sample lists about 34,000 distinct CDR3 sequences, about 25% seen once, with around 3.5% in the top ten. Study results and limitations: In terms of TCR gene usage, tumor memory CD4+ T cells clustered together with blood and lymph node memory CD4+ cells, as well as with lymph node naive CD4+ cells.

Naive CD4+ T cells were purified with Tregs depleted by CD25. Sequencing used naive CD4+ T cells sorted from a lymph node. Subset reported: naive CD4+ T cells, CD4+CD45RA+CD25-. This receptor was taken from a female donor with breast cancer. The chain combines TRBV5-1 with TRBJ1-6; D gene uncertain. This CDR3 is CASRTVNSPLHF. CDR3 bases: TGCGCCAGCCGGACGGTAAATTCACCCCTCCACTTT. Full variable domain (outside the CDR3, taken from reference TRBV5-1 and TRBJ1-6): KAGVTQTPRYLIKTRGQQVTLSCSPISGHRSVSWYQQTPGQGLQFLFEYFSETQRNKGNFPGRFSGRQFSNSRSEMNVSTLELGDSALYLCASRTVNSPLHFGNGTRLTVT.